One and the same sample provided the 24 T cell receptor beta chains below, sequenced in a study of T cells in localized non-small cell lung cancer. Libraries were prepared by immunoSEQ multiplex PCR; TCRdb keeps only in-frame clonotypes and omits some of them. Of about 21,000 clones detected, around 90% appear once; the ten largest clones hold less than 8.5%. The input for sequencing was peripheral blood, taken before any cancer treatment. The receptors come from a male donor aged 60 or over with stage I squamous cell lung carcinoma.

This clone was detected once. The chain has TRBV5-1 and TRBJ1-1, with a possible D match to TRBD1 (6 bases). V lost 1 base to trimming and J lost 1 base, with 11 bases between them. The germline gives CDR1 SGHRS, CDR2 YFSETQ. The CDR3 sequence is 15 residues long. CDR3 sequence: CASSLRPTGNTEAFF. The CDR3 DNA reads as TGCGCCAGCAGCTTGCGGCCGACAGGGAACACTGAAGCTTTCTTT.

For the CDR3, the DNA is TGTGCCAGCAGTCACCCTAAAGGTTCGGGTGGGATCACCTTC. This codes for CASSHPKGSGGITF. The chain carries TRBV6-5 and TRBJ1-2; D gene unclear. The V and J ends lost 5 bases and 13 bases respectively, with 23 bases between them. The CDR3 consists of 14 residues. The V gene's germline CDR1 is MNHEY and CDR2 SVGAGI.

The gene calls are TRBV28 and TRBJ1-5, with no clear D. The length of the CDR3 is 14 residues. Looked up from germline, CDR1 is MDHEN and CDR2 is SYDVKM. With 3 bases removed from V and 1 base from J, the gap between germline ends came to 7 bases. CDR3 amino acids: CASSFPRSNQPQHF. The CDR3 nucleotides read TGTGCCAGCAGTTTCCCCCGCAGCAATCAGCCCCAGCATTTT.

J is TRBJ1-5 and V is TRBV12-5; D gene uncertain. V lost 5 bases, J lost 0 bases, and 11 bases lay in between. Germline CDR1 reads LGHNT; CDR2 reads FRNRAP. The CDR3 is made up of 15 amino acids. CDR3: CASGPQGYSNQPQHF. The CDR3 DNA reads TGTGCTAGTGGTCCCCAAGGGTATAGCAATCAGCCCCAGCATTTT.

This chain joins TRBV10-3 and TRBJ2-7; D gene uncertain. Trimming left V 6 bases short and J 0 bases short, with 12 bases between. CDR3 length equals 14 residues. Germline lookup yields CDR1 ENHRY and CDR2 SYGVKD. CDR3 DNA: TGTGCCATCAGCGTTTGGGCTGACTCCTACGAGCAGTACTTC. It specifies CAISVWADSYEQYF.

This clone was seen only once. The CDR3 reads CASSYSKGGILDGYTF. The CDR3 DNA follows: TGTGCCAGCAGTTACTCGAAAGGGGGCATTCTTGATGGCTACACCTTC. The V call is TRBV6-5, the J call TRBJ1-2; 7 nucleotides align to TRBD1. This CDR3 region has 16 residues. Germline lookup yields CDR1 MNHEY and CDR2 SVGAGI. V lost 0 bases and J lost 6; bases outside the gene matches: 10.

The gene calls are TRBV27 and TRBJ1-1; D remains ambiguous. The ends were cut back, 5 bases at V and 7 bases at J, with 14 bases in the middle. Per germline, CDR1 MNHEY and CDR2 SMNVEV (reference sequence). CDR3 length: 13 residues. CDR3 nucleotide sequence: TGTGCCAGCAGTGTTCGTCCGGGATATGAAGCTTTCTTT. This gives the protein CASSVRPGYEAFF.

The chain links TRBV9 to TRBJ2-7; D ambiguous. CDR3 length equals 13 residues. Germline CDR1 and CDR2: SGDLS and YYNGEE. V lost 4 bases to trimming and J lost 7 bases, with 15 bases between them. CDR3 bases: TGTGCCAGCAGCCACTCCCCCCTTTTTGAGCAGTACTTC. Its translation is CASSHSPLFEQYF.

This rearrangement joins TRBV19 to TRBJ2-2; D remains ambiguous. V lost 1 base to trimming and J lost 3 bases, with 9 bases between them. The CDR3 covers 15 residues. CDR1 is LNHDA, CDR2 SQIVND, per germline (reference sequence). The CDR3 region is CASSIGTGHTGELFF. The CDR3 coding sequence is TGTGCCAGTAGTATAGGAACGGGTCACACCGGGGAGCTGTTTTTT.

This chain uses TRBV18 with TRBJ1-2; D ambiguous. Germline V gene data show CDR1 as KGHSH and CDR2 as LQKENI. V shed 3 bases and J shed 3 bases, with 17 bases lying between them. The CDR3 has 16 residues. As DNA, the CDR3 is TGTGCCAGCTCACCGATAGCGAGGACCGAAGACTATGGCTACACCTTC. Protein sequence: CASSPIARTEDYGYTF.

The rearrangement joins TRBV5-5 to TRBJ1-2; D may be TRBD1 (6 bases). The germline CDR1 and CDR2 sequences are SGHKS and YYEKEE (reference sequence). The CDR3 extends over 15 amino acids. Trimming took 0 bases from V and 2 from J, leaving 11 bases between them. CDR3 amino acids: CASSLAGTPNYGYTF. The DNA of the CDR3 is TGTGCCAGCAGCTTGGCCGGGACACCCAACTATGGCTACACCTTC.

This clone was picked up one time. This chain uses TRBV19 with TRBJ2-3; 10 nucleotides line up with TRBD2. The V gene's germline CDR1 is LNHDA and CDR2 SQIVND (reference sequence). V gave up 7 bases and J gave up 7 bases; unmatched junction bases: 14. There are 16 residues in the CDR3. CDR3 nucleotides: TGTGCCAGTACCCCGGGGGAAGCGGGGGGGCCAAATACGCAGTATTTT. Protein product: CASTPGEAGGPNTQYF.

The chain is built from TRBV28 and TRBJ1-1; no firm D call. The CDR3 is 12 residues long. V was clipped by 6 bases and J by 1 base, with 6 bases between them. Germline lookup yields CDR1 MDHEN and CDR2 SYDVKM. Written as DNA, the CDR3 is TGTGCCAGCAGATGGAGGAACACTGAAGCTTTCTTT. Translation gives CASRWRNTEAFF. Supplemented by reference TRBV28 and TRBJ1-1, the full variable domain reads DVKVTQSSRYLVKRTGEKVFLECVQDMDHENMFWYRQDPGLGLRLIYFSYDVKMKEKGDIPEGYSVSREKKERFSLILESASTNQTSMYLCASRWRNTEAFFGQGTRLTVV.

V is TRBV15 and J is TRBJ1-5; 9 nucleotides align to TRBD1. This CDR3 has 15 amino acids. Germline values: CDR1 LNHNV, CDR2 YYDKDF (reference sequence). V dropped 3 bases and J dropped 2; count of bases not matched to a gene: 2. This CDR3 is CATSRGQGGNQPQHF. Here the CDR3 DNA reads TGTGCCACCAGCAGGGGACAGGGTGGCAATCAGCCCCAGCATTTT.

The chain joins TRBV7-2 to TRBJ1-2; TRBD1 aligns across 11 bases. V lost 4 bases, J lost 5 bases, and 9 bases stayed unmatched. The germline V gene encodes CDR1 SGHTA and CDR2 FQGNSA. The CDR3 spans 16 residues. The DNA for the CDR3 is TGTGCCAGCAGCTCCTTCACGGGACAGGGGGGGTATGGCTACACCTTC. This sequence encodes CASSSFTGQGGYGYTF.

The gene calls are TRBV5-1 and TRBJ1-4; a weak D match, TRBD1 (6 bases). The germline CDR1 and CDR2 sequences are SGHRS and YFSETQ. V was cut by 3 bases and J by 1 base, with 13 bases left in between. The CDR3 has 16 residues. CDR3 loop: CASSYNAQGTNEKLFF. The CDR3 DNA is TGCGCCAGCAGCTACAATGCACAGGGAACTAATGAAAAACTGTTTTTT. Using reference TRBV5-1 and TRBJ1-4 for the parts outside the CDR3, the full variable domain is KAGVTQTPRYLIKTRGQQVTLSCSPISGHRSVSWYQQTPGQGLQFLFEYFSETQRNKGNFPGRFSGRQFSNSRSEMNVSTLELGDSALYLCASSYNAQGTNEKLFFGSGTQLSVL.

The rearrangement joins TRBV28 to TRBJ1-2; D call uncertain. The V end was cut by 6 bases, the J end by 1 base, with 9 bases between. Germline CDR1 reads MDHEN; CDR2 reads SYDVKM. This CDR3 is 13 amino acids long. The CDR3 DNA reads TGTGCCAGCAGAAGGACGGTTAACTATGGCTACACCTTC. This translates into CASRRTVNYGYTF.

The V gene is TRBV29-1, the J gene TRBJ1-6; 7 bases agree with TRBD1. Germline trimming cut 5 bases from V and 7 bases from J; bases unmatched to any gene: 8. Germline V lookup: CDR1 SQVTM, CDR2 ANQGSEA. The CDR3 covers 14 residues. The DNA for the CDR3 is TGCAGCGTTCTAGAGGGACAGTCAAATTCACCCCTCCACTTT. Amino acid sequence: CSVLEGQSNSPLHF.

The DNA for the CDR3 is TGTGCCAGTAGTATACTGGGCAGCTCTGGAAACACCATATATTTT. Translated, it gives CASSILGSSGNTIYF. The rearrangement links TRBV19 to TRBJ1-3; D not resolved. The CDR3 contains 15 residues. Germline V gene sequence: CDR1 LNHDA, CDR2 SQIVND (reference sequence). Trimming removed 2 bases at V and 0 bases at J, with 8 bases between.

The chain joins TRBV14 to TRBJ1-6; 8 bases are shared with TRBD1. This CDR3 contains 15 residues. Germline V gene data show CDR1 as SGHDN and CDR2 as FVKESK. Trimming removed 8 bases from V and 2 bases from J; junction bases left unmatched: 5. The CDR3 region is CASRDRSPYNSPLHF. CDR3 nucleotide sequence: TGTGCCAGCCGGGACAGGAGTCCCTATAATTCACCCCTCCACTTT.

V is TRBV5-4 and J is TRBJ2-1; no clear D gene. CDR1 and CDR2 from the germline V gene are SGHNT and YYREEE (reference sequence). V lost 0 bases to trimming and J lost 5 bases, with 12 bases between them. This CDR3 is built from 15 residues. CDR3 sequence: CASSLEASFDNEQFF. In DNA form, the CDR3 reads TGTGCCAGCAGCTTGGAAGCGTCCTTCGACAATGAGCAGTTCTTC.

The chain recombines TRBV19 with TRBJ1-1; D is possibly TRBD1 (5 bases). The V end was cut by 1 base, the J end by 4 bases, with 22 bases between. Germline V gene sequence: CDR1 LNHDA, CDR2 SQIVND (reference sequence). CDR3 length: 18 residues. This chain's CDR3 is CASSIGRVNRPGGTEAFF. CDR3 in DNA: TGTGCCAGTAGTATAGGGCGAGTGAACAGACCTGGGGGCACTGAAGCTTTCTTT.

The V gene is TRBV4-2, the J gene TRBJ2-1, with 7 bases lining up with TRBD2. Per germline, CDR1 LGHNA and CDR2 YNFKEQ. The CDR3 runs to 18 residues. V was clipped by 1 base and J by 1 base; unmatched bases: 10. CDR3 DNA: TGTGCCAGCAGCCAAGCTTGGGACCGGGACTATTCCTACAATGAGCAGTTCTTC. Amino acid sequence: CASSQAWDRDYSYNEQFF.

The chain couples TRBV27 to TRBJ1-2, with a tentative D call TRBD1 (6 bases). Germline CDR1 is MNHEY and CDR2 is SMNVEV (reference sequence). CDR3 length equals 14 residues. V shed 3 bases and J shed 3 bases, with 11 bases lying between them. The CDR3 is CASSLDGGHYGYTF. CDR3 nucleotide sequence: TGTGCCAGCAGTTTGGACGGGGGGCACTATGGCTACACCTTC.